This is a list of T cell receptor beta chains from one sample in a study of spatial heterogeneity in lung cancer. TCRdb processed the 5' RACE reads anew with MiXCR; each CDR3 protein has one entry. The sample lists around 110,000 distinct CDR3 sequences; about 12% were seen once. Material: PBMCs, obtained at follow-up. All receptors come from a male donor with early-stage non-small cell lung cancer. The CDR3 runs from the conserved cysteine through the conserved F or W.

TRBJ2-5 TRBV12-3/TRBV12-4 CASSLMIKETQYF
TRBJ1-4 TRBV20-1 CSAPGATDEKLFF
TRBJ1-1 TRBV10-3 CAISVTREITEAFF
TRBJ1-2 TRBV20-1 CSARTGQGSSHGYTF
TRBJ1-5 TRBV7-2 CASSLVAGSQPQHF
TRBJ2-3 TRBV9 CASSVRSGSLSTDTQYF
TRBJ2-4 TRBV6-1 CASRPGGLEYIQYF
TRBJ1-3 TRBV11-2 CASSGGLFSGNTIYF
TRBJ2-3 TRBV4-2 CASSQAFLAGGGDTQYF
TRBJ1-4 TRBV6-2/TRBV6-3 CASSPGAPGEKLFF
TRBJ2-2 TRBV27 CASSRDGGRATGELFF
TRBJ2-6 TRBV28 CASSITSSGANVLTF
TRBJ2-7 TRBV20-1 CSSTSGTSVYEQYF
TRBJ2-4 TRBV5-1 CASSFSRQGDTKNIQYF
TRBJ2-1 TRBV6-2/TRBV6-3 CASTRNDNEQFF
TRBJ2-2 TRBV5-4 CASSRGLTGELFF
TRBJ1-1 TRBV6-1 CASREGGESTEAFF
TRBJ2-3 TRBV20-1 CSARARDLSTDTQYF
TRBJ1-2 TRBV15 CATSRDPGGYGYTF
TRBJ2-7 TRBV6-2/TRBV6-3 CASSQWVGTYEQYF
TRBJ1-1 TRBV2 CASLAPHMGGGRMNTEAFF
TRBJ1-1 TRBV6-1 CASNSRVDTEAFF
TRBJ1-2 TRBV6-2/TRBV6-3 CASSSRTGNGYTF
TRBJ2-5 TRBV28 CASRRSGSQETQYF
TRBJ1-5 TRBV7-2 CASSARQGRQPQHF
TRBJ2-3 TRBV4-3 CASSQEMIGLARNTDTQYF
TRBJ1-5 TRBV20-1 CSASSQGRVDQPQHF
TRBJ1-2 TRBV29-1 CSVEGRQGRDGYTF
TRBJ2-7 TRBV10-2 CASSPRASYEQYF
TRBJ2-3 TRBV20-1 CSASGADRGADTQYF
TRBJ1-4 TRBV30 CAWSDPPDEKLFF
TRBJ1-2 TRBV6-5 CTSSSGQGAFGYTF
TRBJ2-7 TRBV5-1 CASSLIGGGEQYF
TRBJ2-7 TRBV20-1 CSARDRRWTGSSEYF
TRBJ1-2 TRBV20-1 CSAVARGDYGYTF
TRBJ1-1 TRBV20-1 CSARTPGSNTEAFF
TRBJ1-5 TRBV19 CASKDRVGNQPQHF
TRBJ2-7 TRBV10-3 CAIRRTGGDYEQYF
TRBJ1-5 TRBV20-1 CSATGSFNQPQHF
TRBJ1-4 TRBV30 CAWSGTPIEGKLFF
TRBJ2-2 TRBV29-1 CSVRDRNTGELFF
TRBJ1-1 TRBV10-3 CAIRGDTEAFF
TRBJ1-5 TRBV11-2 CASSSTGSDQPQHF
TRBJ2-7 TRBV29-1 CSVGSDRGKEQYF
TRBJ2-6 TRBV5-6 CASSLRWGSGANVLTF
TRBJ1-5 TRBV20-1 CSAIGRLTYSNQPQHF
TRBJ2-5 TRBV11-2 CASSSRLAGGLQETQYF
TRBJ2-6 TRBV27 CASSSKAPGAGANVLTF
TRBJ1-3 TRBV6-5 CASTPGTAGNTIYF
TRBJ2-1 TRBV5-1 CASSTDIEQFF
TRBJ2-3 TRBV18 CASSPSRQSTDTQYF
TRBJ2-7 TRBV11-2 CASSLSRGSAGEQYF
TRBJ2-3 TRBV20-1 CSARDDYRAITDTQYF